Following are 10 T cell receptor beta chains from one sample sequenced in a study of T cell responses to AZD1222 COVID-19 vaccine. Generated by immunoSEQ multiplex PCR, the TCRdb table keeps only in-frame clones and is missing some. Of 91,000 or so clones in the sample, roughly 90% were seen once. The material was peripheral blood, obtained 28 days after the second AZD1222 dose. The receptors here all came from an adult who received the AZD1222 COVID-19 vaccine.

This clone was seen a few times. The chain has TRBV11-3 and TRBJ1-6, with D perhaps TRBD1 (6 bases). Trimming left V 6 bases short and J 9 bases short, with 27 bases between. The CDR3 covers 18 residues. CDR1 and CDR2 (germline): SGHNT, YENEEA. The CDR3 reads CASSQQGRLSPVLSPLHF. Written as DNA, the CDR3 is TGTGCCAGCAGTCAACAGGGACGCCTATCTCCGGTGCTTTCACCCCTCCACTTT.

This chain joins TRBV6-5 and TRBJ1-5; D is unresolved. Trimming cost V 4 bases and J 0 bases, with 7 bases left between them. This CDR3 contains 14 residues. Germline V CDR1 and CDR2: MNHEY, SVGAGI. The CDR3 is CASSFSDSNQPQHF. CDR3 DNA sequence: TGTGCCAGCAGTTTCTCAGATAGCAATCAGCCCCAGCATTTT.

This clone appeared a single time. The rearrangement joins TRBV13 to TRBJ1-4; D is possibly TRBD1 (5 bases). Germline CDR1 PRHDT, CDR2 FYEKMQ (reference sequence). The CDR3 runs 15 residues. V was pared by 5 bases and J by 3 bases, with 13 bases between. The CDR3 DNA is TGTGCCAGCAGCCTCCGTGGGGCGTCTAATGAAAAACTGTTTTTT. Amino acid sequence: CASSLRGASNEKLFF.

The chain combines TRBV5-1 with TRBJ1-6; D is unresolved. V lost 0 bases and J 6 bases, leaving 10 bases between the germline ends. In germline, CDR1 is SGHRS, CDR2 YFSETQ. The CDR3 is 15 amino acids. The CDR3 coding sequence is TGCGCCAGCAGCTTGGAGGGCAGCGTTAATTCACCCCTCCACTTT. Translated: CASSLEGSVNSPLHF.

This chain uses TRBV6-5 with TRBJ1-6; D is unresolved. The CDR3 has 14 residues. V dropped 3 bases and J dropped 8 bases, with 11 bases sitting between them. Germline V gene lookup returns CDR1 MNHEY and CDR2 SVGAGI. CDR3 residues: CASSYRGTDSPLHF. In DNA form, the CDR3 reads TGTGCCAGCAGTTATAGAGGCACTGATTCACCCCTCCACTTT.

The chain uses TRBV9 and TRBJ1-1; D remains ambiguous. V shed 4 bases and J shed 1 base, with 11 bases lying between them. Germline CDR1 and CDR2: SGDLS and YYNGEE. This CDR3 comprises 14 residues. The CDR3 bases are TGTGCCAGCAGCTCCTTCGACACGAACACTGAAGCTTTCTTT. It codes for CASSSFDTNTEAFF.

In its sample, this clone was seen once. V usage is TRBV7-2 and J usage is TRBJ2-5; TRBD2 might be the D (5 bases). The germline CDR1 and CDR2 sequences are SGHTA and FQGNSA. The CDR3 covers 14 residues. Deletions cut 5 bases from V and 5 bases from J, with 15 bases between. CDR3 coding DNA: TGTGCCAGCAGCCCAAGCGGTCTCGGGGAGACCCAGTACTTC. This encodes CASSPSGLGETQYF.

The CDR3 spells CASSQSFSWTVNYGYTF. Written as DNA, the CDR3 is TGTGCCAGCAGCCAAAGTTTCAGCTGGACAGTGAACTATGGCTACACCTTC. The rearrangement uses TRBV3-1 (or the pseudogene TRBV3-2) and TRBJ1-2; a weak D match, TRBD1 (6 bases). CDR1 and CDR2 (germline): LGHDT, YNNKEL (reference sequence). The CDR3 length is 17 residues. Trimming took 2 bases from V and 2 from J, leaving 18 bases between them.

The count of this clone is one. V is TRBV18 and J is TRBJ1-1; D is ambiguous. V lost 0 bases and J 1 base, leaving 12 bases between the germline ends. This CDR3 region has 16 residues. Germline loops: CDR1 KGHSH, CDR2 LQKENI. The CDR3 DNA is TGTGCCAGCTCACCACCCATTAGACTTACGAACACTGAAGCTTTCTTT. Its translation is CASSPPIRLTNTEAFF.

The rearrangement links TRBV19 to TRBJ1-5; 9 bases align to TRBD1. V trimming: 6 bases; J trimming: 7 bases; junction bases outside the gene matches: 10. CDR1 LNHDA and CDR2 SQIVND come from the germline V gene (reference sequence). This CDR3 is built from 15 residues. Written as DNA, the CDR3 is TGTGCCAGTAGCTGGGGGGGACAGGGAGAACAGCCCCAGCATTTT. It yields the protein CASSWGGQGEQPQHF.